These 20 T cell receptor beta chains were all obtained from the same sample, sequenced in a study of Ad26.COV2.S vaccination and SARS-CoV-2 variants. Libraries were prepared by immunoSEQ multiplex PCR; TCRdb keeps only in-frame clonotypes and omits some of them. This repertoire shows 510,000 or so clones, roughly 87% found once; its top ten account for 9.5% to 15%. Documented treatment: approximately 18 received Ad26.COV2.S at low or high dose, single or two shots; five or six received placebo; per-sample allocation not given. On day 63 after the first injection, vaccine and placebo recipients gave samples. The sample in question was peripheral blood, obtained in a trial of Ad26.COV2.S vaccine versus placebo. The source of these receptors is a person between 18 and 65 years old who received the Ad26.COV2.S COVID-19 vaccine or a placebo.

The chain uses TRBV28 and TRBJ2-7, with D possibly TRBD2 on 6 matching bases. From germline, CDR1 is MDHEN and CDR2 SYDVKM. This CDR3 spans 15 amino acids. V dropped 5 bases and J dropped 2 bases, with 16 bases sitting between them. The CDR3 DNA sequence: TGTGCCAGCAGTGCAGCCGGGACTGGGACCTACGAGCAGTACTTC. Translated, it gives CASSAAGTGTYEQYF.

V and J are TRBV11-2 and TRBJ1-1; weak D call: TRBD1 (5 bases). The CDR3 extends over 15 amino acids. V lost 2 bases to trimming and J lost 2 bases, with 12 bases between them. CDR1 is SGHAT and CDR2 is FQNNGV in the germline V gene. The CDR3 reads CASSLNPGANTEAFF. The CDR3 nucleotides are TGTGCCAGCAGCTTAAATCCCGGGGCCAACACTGAAGCTTTCTTT. Supplemented by reference TRBV11-2 and TRBJ1-1, the full variable domain reads EAGVAQSPRYKIIEKRQSVAFWCNPISGHATLYWYQQILGQGPKLLIQFQNNGVVDDSQLPKDRFSAERLKGVDSTLKIQPAKLEDSAVYLCASSLNPGANTEAFFGQGTRLTVV.

The chain combines TRBV4-3 with TRBJ1-4; TRBD1 might be the D (6 bases). Looked up from germline, CDR1 is LGHNA and CDR2 is YSLEER. V was pared by 0 bases and J by 7 bases, with 12 bases between. This CDR3 has 15 residues. In DNA, the CDR3 is TGCGCCAGCAGCCAAGATGCCGGGGGCCGTGAAAAACTGTTTTTT. Amino acid sequence: CASSQDAGGREKLFF.

In regard to this clone: In the same sample, other DNA sequences code for this CDR3. Here the CDR3 DNA reads TGTGCCAGCAGTTCGCGTCAGGGCTCCTACGAGCAGTACTTC. It encodes CASSSRQGSYEQYF. The chain joins TRBV11-2 to TRBJ2-7, with a possible D match to TRBD1 (5 bases). V gave up 6 bases and J gave up 0 bases, with 12 bases separating them. Germline V gene sequence: CDR1 SGHAT, CDR2 FQNNGV. This CDR3 contains 14 residues.

The chain joins TRBV28 to TRBJ1-4; a possible D gene is TRBD1 (5 bases). Trimming removed 4 bases at V and 8 bases at J, with 17 bases between. The CDR3 sequence is 15 residues long. CDR1 MDHEN and CDR2 SYDVKM come from the germline V gene. CDR3 DNA sequence: TGTGCCAGCAGTTCACTGTCAGGGCTCCGGGAAAAACTGTTTTTT. Its translation is CASSSLSGLREKLFF.

To note about this clone: Other nucleotide sequences from this sample produce the same CDR3. The rearrangement links TRBV3-1 (or the pseudogene TRBV3-2) to TRBJ2-3, with D hard to call. Trimming removed 0 bases from V and 6 bases from J, with 7 bases in between. The CDR3 consists of 13 residues. Looked up from germline, CDR1 is LGHDT and CDR2 is YNNKEL (reference sequence). The CDR3 is CASSQEGSDTQYF. The CDR3 region has the DNA TGTGCCAGCAGCCAAGAGGGCTCTGATACGCAGTATTTT.

This clone was seen only a few times. This rearrangement joins TRBV9 to TRBJ2-7; 10 positions match TRBD2. The germline V gene encodes CDR1 SGDLS and CDR2 YYNGEE. The CDR3 is 20 residues long. Trimming removed 1 base from V and 0 bases from J; junction bases left unmatched: 16. The chain's CDR3 is CASSVPPGTSAYRSSYEQYF. The CDR3, as DNA: TGTGCCAGCAGCGTACCCCCCGGGACTAGCGCATACCGGAGCTCCTACGAGCAGTACTTC.

There are a few counts of this clone. The rearrangement joins TRBV7-9 to TRBJ1-5; weak D call: TRBD1 (6 bases). Trimming removed 3 bases at V and 5 bases at J, with 8 bases between. Germline V gene data show CDR1 as SEHNR and CDR2 as FQNEAQ (reference sequence). CDR3 length: 13 residues. CDR3 sequence (DNA): TGTGCCAGCAGCTTTTACAGGGATCAGCCCCAGCATTTT. This translates into CASSFYRDQPQHF.

The V gene is TRBV29-1, the J gene TRBJ2-7; D may correspond to TRBD1 or TRBD2 (8 bases each). The CDR3 has 18 residues. Trimming cost V 4 bases and J 4 bases, with 29 bases left between them. Germline V gene data show CDR1 as SQVTM and CDR2 as ANQGSEA. The chain's CDR3 is CSVAPGGAQERGSYEQYF. The CDR3 nucleotides are TGCAGCGTTGCCCCAGGGGGCGCCCAGGAGCGGGGGTCTTACGAGCAGTACTTC.

V is TRBV15 and J is TRBJ1-4, with D unclear. CDR3 size: 14 residues. Germline CDR1 LNHNV, CDR2 YYDKDF (reference sequence). V lost 2 bases, J lost 10 bases, and 14 bases lay in between. CDR3: CATSRPTVGVKLFF. CDR3 nucleotides: TGTGCCACCAGCAGACCGACCGTGGGTGTAAAACTGTTTTTT.

The genes are TRBV12-3 or TRBV12-4 and TRBJ2-4; 9 bases match TRBD2. V lost 10 bases and J lost 8; bases outside the gene matches: 9. This CDR3 has 13 residues. The DNA of the CDR3 is TGTGCCACCGGAAGCGCGGGAGGGTACATTCAGTACTTC. It encodes CATGSAGGYIQYF.

The genes are TRBV28 and TRBJ1-4; D remains unclear. Trimming took 6 bases from V and 13 from J, leaving 27 bases between them. The CDR3 consists of 16 residues. CDR1 is MDHEN and CDR2 is SYDVKM in the germline V gene. The CDR3 bases are TGTGCCAGCAGCCCGGGCGTGGGCCAGGCCGCCCCGGGACTGTTTTTT. Encoded protein: CASSPGVGQAAPGLFF.

The chain uses TRBV19 and TRBJ1-6; no clear D gene. The V gene's germline CDR1 is LNHDA and CDR2 SQIVND (reference sequence). The germline V and J ends were trimmed by 5 bases and 1 base, with 18 bases remaining between them. The CDR3 sequence is 18 residues long. The chain's CDR3 is CASSSNPPGSSYNSPLHF. The DNA for the CDR3 is TGTGCCAGTAGTTCCAACCCGCCGGGGAGTTCCTATAATTCACCCCTCCACTTT.

The chain is built from TRBV10-1 and TRBJ1-5, with a possible D match to TRBD1 (5 bases). Germline CDR1 and CDR2: WNHNN and SYGVQD (reference sequence). Trimming took off 5 bases at V and 0 bases at J, with 14 bases between the two ends. The length of the CDR3 is 16 residues. The CDR3 DNA reads as TGCGCCAGCAGTAACCCTTCGACAGTTAGCAATCAGCCCCAGCATTTT. Protein product: CASSNPSTVSNQPQHF.

This chain joins TRBV10-3 and TRBJ1-1; no clear D gene. The CDR3 spans 15 residues. The V gene's germline CDR1 is ENHRY and CDR2 SYGVKD. V was clipped by 0 bases and J by 2 bases, with 10 bases between them. CDR3 nucleotides: TGTGCCATCAGTGAGTCTCACTCCCCAAACACTGAAGCTTTCTTT. Protein product: CAISESHSPNTEAFF.

The V gene is TRBV24-1, the J gene TRBJ2-1; D might be TRBD1 or TRBD2, each matching 5 bases. The germline V gene has CDR1 KGHDR and CDR2 SFDVKD. This CDR3 comprises 15 residues. The V end lost 2 bases, the J end lost 4 bases, and 11 bases lay between the germline ends. Written as DNA, the CDR3 is TGTGCCACCAGTGATTGGGGCAGGGAGTACAATGAGCAGTTCTTC. Amino acid sequence: CATSDWGREYNEQFF.

The V gene is TRBV6-6, the J gene TRBJ2-2; unclear D gene. The CDR3 covers 13 residues. The ends were cut back, 6 bases at V and 2 bases at J, with 7 bases in the middle. Germline V gene lookup returns CDR1 MNHNY and CDR2 SVGAGI (reference sequence). The CDR3 protein is CASSPPNTGELFF. CDR3 DNA sequence: TGTGCCAGCAGCCCCCCCAACACCGGGGAGCTGTTTTTT.

The rearrangement links TRBV3-1 (or the pseudogene TRBV3-2) to TRBJ1-3; 8 positions agree with TRBD1. Looked up from germline, CDR1 is LGHDT and CDR2 is YNNKEL (reference sequence). The CDR3 extends over 12 amino acids. The junction had 2 bases not matched to a gene; V was cut back by 6 bases and J by 7 bases. The CDR3 coding sequence is TGTGCCAGCAGTTACAGGGGGAACACCATATATTTT. It codes for CASSYRGNTIYF.

The CDR3 nucleotides are TGTGCCAGCGCGACAGGGGGGAACACCGGGGAGCTGTTTTTT. It specifies CASATGGNTGELFF. The chain joins TRBV14 to TRBJ2-2; TRBD1 matches at 9 bases. Germline CDR1 is SGHDN and CDR2 is FVKESK. The CDR3 is 14 amino acids. Losses at the gene ends were 8 bases for V and 1 base for J; bases not matched to a gene: 2.

The chain carries TRBV11-3 and TRBJ2-7, with D unresolved. CDR1 is SGHNT, CDR2 YENEEA, per germline. Trimming shortened V by 5 bases and J by 6 bases, and 11 bases separated the two germline ends. This CDR3 is built from 12 residues. The CDR3 DNA follows: TGTGCCAGCAGCCCTCAGGTGGTCGAGCAGTACTTC. Protein: CASSPQVVEQYF.